This entry describes one T cell receptor (beta chain). What it binds is not known. This sample is part of a study of T cell responses to AZD1222 COVID-19 vaccine. Study results and caveats: Donors were mostly white British, more females; clonal diversity possibly underestimated. Repertoire sampling occurred only after the peak T cell response. At study baseline, merely five or six AZD1222 recipients were seropositive.

Repertoires were generated with immunoSEQ multiplex PCR, while TCRdb's copy carries only in-frame clones and drops some. The sample has 130,000 to 150,000 clones; just over 90% are singletons. This CDR3 has 17 residues. Trimming removed 3 bases at V and 6 bases at J, with 21 bases between. Germline CDR1 is MGHRA and CDR2 is YSYEKL. The chain recombines TRBV4-1 with TRBJ1-5, with D perhaps matching TRBD1 (6 bases). The input for sequencing was peripheral blood, taken on day 0 of AZD1222 vaccination. The sequence derives from an adult in good health. CDR3 residues: CASSQLQGNRRFQPQHF. In DNA form, the CDR3 reads TGCGCCAGCAGCCAGCTCCAGGGGAACCGACGCTTTCAGCCCCAGCATTTT.